These 2 T cell receptor beta chains came from one sample sequenced in a study of Graves' ophthalmopathy and Graves' hyperthyroidism. The authors amplified TCR beta CDR3 regions, and they did so from RNA transcripts for repertoire sequencing. HTBI primers served in a first-round RT-PCR, which a second-round multiplex PCR followed. One entry per CDR3 protein results from TCRdb running MiXCR on the multiplex PCR reads. The table lists 400,000 to 450,000 distinct CDR3 sequences, around 21% of them singletons, with around 3.1% in the top ten. Material: peripheral blood. The receptors were sampled from a woman between 18 and 30 years old with stable Graves' hyperthyroidism.

This clonotype was found many times. The chain combines TRBV2 with TRBJ1-1; 8 bases line up with TRBD1. This CDR3 contains 13 residues. J lost 5 bases, V lost 5 bases, and 4 bases had no gene match. From germline, CDR1 is SNHLY and CDR2 FYNNEI. The CDR3 DNA sequence: TGTGCCAGCAGTTTGCGACAGGGGACTGAAGCTTTCTTT. Translated, it gives CASSLRQGTEAFF.

The table lists this clonotype with many counts. V and J are TRBV29-1 and TRBJ1-1; D might be TRBD1 (5 bases). CDR3 length: 13 residues. CDR1 SQVTM and CDR2 ANQGSEA come from the germline V gene. V was clipped by 6 bases and J by 5 bases, with 16 bases between them. In nucleotides, the CDR3 is TGCAGCGTCCACGCAGGGAGTAAGACTGAAGCTTTCTTT. Its protein is CSVHAGSKTEAFF.